This T cell receptor (beta chain) was documented in a study of blood T cell repertoires in COVID-19. Study-wide context: Italy, Spain and the United States were the sources of the convalescent and acute COVID-19 samples. T cells, B-cell-depleted T cells, or PBMCs supplied cDNA or gDNA.

The length of the CDR3 is 15 residues. Germline trimming cut 5 bases from V and 2 bases from J; bases unmatched to any gene: 6. Looked up from germline, CDR1 is SEHNR and CDR2 is FQNEAQ (reference sequence). Generated by immunoSEQ multiplex PCR, the TCRdb table keeps only in-frame clones and is missing some. In the table there are around 100,000 clones, over 75% of which are singletons. V is TRBV7-9 and J is TRBJ2-7; 10 nucleotides agree with TRBD2. The TCR comes from a young man in a cohort sampled during active COVID-19. The specimen sequenced was peripheral blood. The CDR3 spells CASSPGTSVTYEQYF. As DNA, the CDR3 is TGTGCCAGCAGCCCTGGGACTAGCGTTACCTACGAGCAGTACTTC.